Listed below are T cell receptor beta chains from one sample, sequenced in a study of T cell repertoires in cytomegalovirus infection. No antigens are known for them. TCRdb reprocessed the reads via MiXCR and lists one record per CDR3 protein. The sample holds some 500,000 distinct CDR3 sequences, roughly 34% seen once. Sequences were derived from cultured PBMCs, sampled from culture after CMV antigen stimulation. The receptors stem from a human donor in good health (CMV status not recorded). Some clones in this sample may be carry-over from other donors' samples. Both conserved end residues are part of each CDR3. The order of the fields is CDR3 DNA, CDR3 protein, D gene, V gene, clone size, J gene. The D gene is left open where the match is weak. Not all rows give a size; the values are once, few, many and, for expanded clones, a class.

TGTGCCAGCAGCCACAGGGTTAGCTATGAGCAGTTCTTC | CASSHRVSYEQFF | NA | TRBV11-2 | NA | TRBJ2-1
TGTGCCAGCAGCTACAGGGCCCGGGGAGATACGCAGTATTTT | CASSYRARGDTQYF | NA | TRBV5-6 | few | TRBJ2-3
TGTGCCAGCAGCCCGGACCTCTATGGCTACACCTTC | CASSPDLYGYTF | NA | TRBV7-8 | NA | TRBJ1-2
TGTGCCAGCAGCAAAAATGGGGGAGGGCCCCTCAATGAGCAGTTCTTC | CASSKNGGGPLNEQFF | TRBD2 | TRBV7-2 | NA | TRBJ2-1
TGTGCCAGCAGCTTAGATCCAGTCTCTAACTATGGCTACACCTTC | CASSLDPVSNYGYTF | NA | TRBV7-2 | many | TRBJ1-2
TGTGCCACCGCCGCACCTAGCACAGATACGCAGTATTTT | CATAAPSTDTQYF | NA | TRBV24-1 | NA | TRBJ2-3
TGCAGTGCTAGAGGTCCGCCGCCCTGGGCGCAACAAGAGACCCAGTACTTC | CSARGPPPWAQQETQYF | NA | TRBV20-1 | few | TRBJ2-5
TGCGCCAGCAGTGAGTGGCGACAGGGGGCACAATTTGGGGCCAACGTCCTGACTTTC | CASSEWRQGAQFGANVLTF | TRBD1 | TRBV10-2 | few | TRBJ2-6
TGTGCCAGCAGTTCCCTGGGACAATACAATGAGCAGTTCTTC | CASSSLGQYNEQFF | NA | TRBV27 | NA | TRBJ2-1
TGCGCCAGCAGCTTGGAAGGACAGGGGGCATTCAGCTACACCTTC | CASSLEGQGAFSYTF | TRBD1 | TRBV5-1 | once | TRBJ1-2
TGTGCCAGCAGTTTAGTGGGGGCGAGGCAGCCCCAGCATTTT | CASSLVGARQPQHF | NA | TRBV28 | few | TRBJ1-5
TGTGCCAGCAGTTACTTGGCGAGGAACTATAATTCACCCCTCCACTTT | CASSYLARNYNSPLHF | NA | TRBV6-6 | few | TRBJ1-6
TGTGCCAGCAGCTTATCTGGACTAGACAATGAGCAGTTCTTC | CASSLSGLDNEQFF | TRBD2 | TRBV7-9 | medium-sized | TRBJ2-1
TGCAGTGCTAGTTCGGGACAGGGGAACGCCCAGGGTCTCTATGGCTACACCTTC | CSASSGQGNAQGLYGYTF | TRBD1 | TRBV20-1 | few | TRBJ1-2
TGTGCCAGCAGCCCGGACAGCCGGCCCCAGCATTTT | CASSPDSRPQHF | NA | TRBV12-3/TRBV12-4 | few | TRBJ1-5
TGTGCCGGCAGACAGTACACAGATACGCAGTATTTT | CAGRQYTDTQYF | NA | TRBV7-2 | many | TRBJ2-3
TGCAGTGCTAAATACAATGAGCAGTTCTTC | CSAKYNEQFF | NA | TRBV20-1 | NA | TRBJ2-1
TGTGCCAGCAGTTTCGGGGGACAGGGTGATACGCAGTATTTT | CASSFGGQGDTQYF | TRBD1 | TRBV12-3/TRBV12-4 | few | TRBJ2-3
TGTGCCAGCAGTCAGACAGTAGGAGAGCCCGGGGAGCTGTTTTTT | CASSQTVGEPGELFF | NA | TRBV6-5 | NA | TRBJ2-2
TGTGCCAGCAGTCGACAGGCAGGTGAGCAGTTCTTC | CASSRQAGEQFF | NA | TRBV6-1 | NA | TRBJ2-1
TGTGCCAGCAGCCACGGTGCGGGACAGGCCCACTACGAGCAGTACTTC | CASSHGAGQAHYEQYF | TRBD1 | TRBV3-1 | NA | TRBJ2-7
TGTGCCAGCAGTGTCAGGCCTTTGGGCGGGTTGCACCCAAACTACGAGCAGTACTTC | CASSVRPLGGLHPNYEQYF | NA | TRBV6-1 | NA | TRBJ2-7
TGTGCCAGTAGTCTCACTGCAGGGATCAATCAGCCCCAGCATTTT | CASSLTAGINQPQHF | NA | TRBV19 | NA | TRBJ1-5
TGCAGTGCTAGGGGACTGCCCCATGAGCAGTTCTTC | CSARGLPHEQFF | NA | TRBV20-1 | few | TRBJ2-1
TGTGCCAGCAGTTATTCGCCAGCCTCCTACGAAAAACTGTTTTTT | CASSYSPASYEKLFF | NA | TRBV6-5 | few | TRBJ1-4
TGTGCCAGCAGTATCGGGTCAGGGGACTACGAGCAGTACTTC | CASSIGSGDYEQYF | NA | TRBV27 | NA | TRBJ2-7
TGTGCCAGTAGTTCACCCCCCCGGGGAGAGGGCGGCAATCAGCCCCAGCATTTT | CASSSPPRGEGGNQPQHF | NA | TRBV19 | NA | TRBJ1-5
TGCGCCAGCAGCCAAGGCTGGCAGGGCATACGCAATCAGCCCCAGCATTTT | CASSQGWQGIRNQPQHF | NA | TRBV4-1 | NA | TRBJ1-5
TGTGCCAGTAGTATTGACAGGGAGGAATACTTC | CASSIDREEYF | NA | TRBV19 | few | TRBJ2-4
TGTGCCAGCAGCTTGACTAGCGGGATAGGTGAGCAGTTCTTC | CASSLTSGIGEQFF | TRBD2 | TRBV11-3 | NA | TRBJ2-1
TGTGCCAGTAGGTTAGCGGGAGTGGTCACCGGGGAGCTGTTTTTT | CASRLAGVVTGELFF | TRBD2 | TRBV19 | NA | TRBJ2-2
TGTGCCAGCAGCCCCCGGGGTGGGAGGGCCGGGAATGAGCAGTTCTTC | CASSPRGGRAGNEQFF | TRBD2 | TRBV7-3 | many | TRBJ2-1
TGTGCCAGTAGTATAGGGGGTTGGCAGAACACTGAAGCTTTCTTT | CASSIGGWQNTEAFF | NA | TRBV19 | NA | TRBJ1-1
TGCGCCAGCAGGGACAGCCCCACCACAGATACGCAGTATTTT | CASRDSPTTDTQYF | NA | TRBV5-1 | NA | TRBJ2-3
TGTGCCAGCAGCTCTCGACTAGCGTCCTACAATGAGCAGTTCTTC | CASSSRLASYNEQFF | TRBD2 | TRBV7-2 | NA | TRBJ2-1
TGTGCCAGCAGCCCCGGGACTCTACGGTTCTTC | CASSPGTLRFF | NA | TRBV11-2 | many | TRBJ2-1
TGTGCCAGCAGCGCCGGCCGCCAGGGGAGCAATCAGCCCCAGCATTTT | CASSAGRQGSNQPQHF | NA | TRBV7-8 | NA | TRBJ1-5
TGTGCCAGCAGTAATCCCGACCTCATCAACACTGAAGCTTTCTTT | CASSNPDLINTEAFF | NA | TRBV28 | few | TRBJ1-1
TGTGCCAGCAGCTTGAAGGGGACCCTCCACTTT | CASSLKGTLHF | NA | TRBV5-6 | NA | TRBJ1-6
TGCGCCAGCAGCTTGGGCGGGGTCCCGGGCTACAATGAGCAGTTCTTC | CASSLGGVPGYNEQFF | NA | TRBV5-1 | few | TRBJ2-1
TGTGTCAGCGAGGGGACTAGATTAGGCAATGAGCAGTTCTTC | CVSEGTRLGNEQFF | TRBD2 | TRBV6-1 | NA | TRBJ2-1
TGTGCCAGCAGTTACGGGCAGGTCAGCAATGAGCAGTTCTTC | CASSYGQVSNEQFF | NA | TRBV6-2/TRBV6-3 | NA | TRBJ2-1
TGCGCCAGCAGTTGGAGGGCCACCGGGGAGCTGTTTTTT | CASSWRATGELFF | NA | TRBV10-2 | NA | TRBJ2-2
TGTGCCAGCAGCTTAGACAGCGGGAGGTCAGAGACCCAGTACTTC | CASSLDSGRSETQYF | TRBD2 | TRBV7-2 | NA | TRBJ2-5
TGTGCCAGCAGTTTAAGAGGGAGTTTGGCTGAAGCTTTCTTT | CASSLRGSLAEAFF | NA | TRBV28 | NA | TRBJ1-1
TGCAGTGCTAGTAGGCAGGGTGGATCACCCCTCCACTTT | CSASRQGGSPLHF | NA | TRBV20-1 | NA | TRBJ1-6
TGTGCCAGCAGCCAGGGGGGGGATCGGTCACCCCTCCACTTT | CASSQGGDRSPLHF | TRBD1 | TRBV7-8 | many | TRBJ1-6
TGTGCCACCACATCAGGAGCGAGCACAGATACGCAGTATTTT | CATTSGASTDTQYF | NA | TRBV12-3/TRBV12-4 | NA | TRBJ2-3
TGCGCCAGCAGCCAAGTATGGGACAGGGGCACCAATGAGCAGTTCTTC | CASSQVWDRGTNEQFF | TRBD1 | TRBV4-1 | NA | TRBJ2-1
TGTGCCAGCAGCTTGGAGCAGGGGGACAATCAGCCCCAGCATTTT | CASSLEQGDNQPQHF | TRBD1 | TRBV5-8 | NA | TRBJ1-5
TGTGCCACCAGTGATCTGACGGGAACGTACAATGAGCAGTTCTTC | CATSDLTGTYNEQFF | NA | TRBV24-1 | NA | TRBJ2-1